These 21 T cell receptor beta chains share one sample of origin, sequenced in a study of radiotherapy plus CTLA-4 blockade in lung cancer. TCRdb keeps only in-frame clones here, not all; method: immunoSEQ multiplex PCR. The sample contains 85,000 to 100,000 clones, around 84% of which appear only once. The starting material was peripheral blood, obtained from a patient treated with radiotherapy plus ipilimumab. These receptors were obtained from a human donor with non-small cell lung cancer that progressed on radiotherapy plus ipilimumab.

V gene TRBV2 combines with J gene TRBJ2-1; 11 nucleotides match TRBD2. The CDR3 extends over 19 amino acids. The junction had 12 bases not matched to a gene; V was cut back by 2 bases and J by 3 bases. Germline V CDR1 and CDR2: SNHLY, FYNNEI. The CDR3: CASSERSGTSGPYYNEQFF. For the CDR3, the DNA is TGTGCCAGCAGTGAACGCTCCGGGACTAGCGGACCTTACTACAATGAGCAGTTCTTC.

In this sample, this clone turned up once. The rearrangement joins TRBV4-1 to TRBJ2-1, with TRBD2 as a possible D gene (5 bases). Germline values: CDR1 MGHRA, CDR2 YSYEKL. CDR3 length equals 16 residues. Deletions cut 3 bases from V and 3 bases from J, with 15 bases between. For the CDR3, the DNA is TGCGCCAGCAGCCATGAAGTGGGAGTGCACTACAATGAGCAGTTCTTC. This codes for CASSHEVGVHYNEQFF.

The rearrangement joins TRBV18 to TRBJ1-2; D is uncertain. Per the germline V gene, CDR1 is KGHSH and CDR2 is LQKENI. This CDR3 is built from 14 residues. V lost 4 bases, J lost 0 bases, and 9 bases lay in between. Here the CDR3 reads CASSLTSTNYGYTF. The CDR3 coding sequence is TGTGCCAGCTCACTAACTTCCACTAACTATGGCTACACCTTC.

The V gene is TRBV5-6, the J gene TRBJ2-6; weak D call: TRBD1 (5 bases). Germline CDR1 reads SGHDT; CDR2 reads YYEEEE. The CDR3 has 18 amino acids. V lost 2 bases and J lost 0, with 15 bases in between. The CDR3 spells CASSLDRIYSSGANVLTF. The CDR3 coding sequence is TGTGCCAGCAGCTTAGACAGAATTTATTCCTCTGGGGCCAACGTCCTGACTTTC. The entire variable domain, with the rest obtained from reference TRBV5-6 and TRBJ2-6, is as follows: DAGVTQSPTHLIKTRGQQVTLRCSPKSGHDTVSWYQQALGQGPQFIFQYYEEEERQRGNFPDRFSGHQFPNYSSELNVNALLLGDSALYLCASSLDRIYSSGANVLTFGAGSRLTVL.

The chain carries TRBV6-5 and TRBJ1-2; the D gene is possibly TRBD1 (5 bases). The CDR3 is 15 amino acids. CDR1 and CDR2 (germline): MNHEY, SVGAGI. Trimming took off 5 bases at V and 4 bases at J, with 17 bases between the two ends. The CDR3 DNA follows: TGTGCCAGCAGTAATCGACAGCACCTCGGCTATGGCTACACCTTC. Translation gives CASSNRQHLGYGYTF.

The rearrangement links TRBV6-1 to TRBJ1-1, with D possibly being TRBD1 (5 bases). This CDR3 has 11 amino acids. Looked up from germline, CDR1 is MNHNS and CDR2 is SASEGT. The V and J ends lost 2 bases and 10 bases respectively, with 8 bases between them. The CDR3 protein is CASSERGVAFF. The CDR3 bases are TGTGCCAGCAGTGAACGGGGGGTAGCTTTCTTT.

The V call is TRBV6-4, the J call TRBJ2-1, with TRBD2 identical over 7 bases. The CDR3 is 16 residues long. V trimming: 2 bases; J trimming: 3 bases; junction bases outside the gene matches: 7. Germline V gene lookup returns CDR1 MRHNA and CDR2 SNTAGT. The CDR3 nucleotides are TGTGCCAGCAGTGACGAGGCTAGCGGAATCTACAATGAGCAGTTCTTC. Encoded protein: CASSDEASGIYNEQFF.

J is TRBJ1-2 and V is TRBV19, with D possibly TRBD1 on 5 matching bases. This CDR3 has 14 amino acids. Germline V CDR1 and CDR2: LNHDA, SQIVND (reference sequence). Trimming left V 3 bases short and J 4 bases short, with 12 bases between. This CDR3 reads CASSIGPGSYGYTF. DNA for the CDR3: TGTGCCAGTAGTATTGGTCCAGGGAGCTATGGCTACACCTTC.

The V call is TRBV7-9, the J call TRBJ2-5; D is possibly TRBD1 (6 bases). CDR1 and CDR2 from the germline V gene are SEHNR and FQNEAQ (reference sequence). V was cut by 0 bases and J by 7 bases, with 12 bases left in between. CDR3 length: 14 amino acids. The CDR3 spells CASSLAGAKATQYF. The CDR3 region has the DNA TGTGCCAGCAGCTTAGCGGGGGCCAAGGCGACCCAGTACTTC.

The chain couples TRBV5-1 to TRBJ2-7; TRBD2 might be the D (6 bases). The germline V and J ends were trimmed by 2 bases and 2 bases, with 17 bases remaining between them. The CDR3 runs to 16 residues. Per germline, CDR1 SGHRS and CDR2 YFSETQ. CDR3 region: CASSFNSGGSTYEQYF. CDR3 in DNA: TGCGCCAGCAGCTTTAATAGCGGCGGTTCGACCTACGAGCAGTACTTC.

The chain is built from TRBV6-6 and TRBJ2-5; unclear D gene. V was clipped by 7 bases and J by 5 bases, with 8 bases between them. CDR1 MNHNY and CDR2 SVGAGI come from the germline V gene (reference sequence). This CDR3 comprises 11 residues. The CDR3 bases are TGTGCCAGCACCGTTGGGGAGACCCAGTACTTC. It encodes CASTVGETQYF.

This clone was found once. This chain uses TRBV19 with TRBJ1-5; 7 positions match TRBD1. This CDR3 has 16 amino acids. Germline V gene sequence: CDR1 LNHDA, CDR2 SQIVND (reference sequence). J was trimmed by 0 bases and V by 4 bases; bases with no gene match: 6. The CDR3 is CASSTGTVHSNQPQHF. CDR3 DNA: TGTGCCAGTAGTACGGGGACAGTTCATAGCAATCAGCCCCAGCATTTT.

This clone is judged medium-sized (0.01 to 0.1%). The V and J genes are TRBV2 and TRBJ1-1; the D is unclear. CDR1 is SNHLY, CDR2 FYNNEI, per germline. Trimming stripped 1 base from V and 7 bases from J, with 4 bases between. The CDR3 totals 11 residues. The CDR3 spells CASSEGFEAFF. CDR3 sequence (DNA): TGTGCCAGCAGTGAAGGTTTTGAAGCTTTCTTT.

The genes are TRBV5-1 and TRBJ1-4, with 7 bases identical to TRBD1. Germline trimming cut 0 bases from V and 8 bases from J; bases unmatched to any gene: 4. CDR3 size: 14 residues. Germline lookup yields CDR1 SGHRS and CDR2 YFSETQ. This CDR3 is CASSLDRGREKLFF. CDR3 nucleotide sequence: TGCGCCAGCAGCTTGGACAGGGGAAGGGAAAAACTGTTTTTT. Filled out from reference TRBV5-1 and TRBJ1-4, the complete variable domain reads KAGVTQTPRYLIKTRGQQVTLSCSPISGHRSVSWYQQTPGQGLQFLFEYFSETQRNKGNFPGRFSGRQFSNSRSEMNVSTLELGDSALYLCASSLDRGREKLFFGSGTQLSVL.

For the CDR3, the DNA is TGTGCCAGCAACCCTATGAGAGGAGGGGCAGAGACCCAGTACTTC. Protein: CASNPMRGGAETQYF. The genes are TRBV2 and TRBJ2-5; the D gene is possibly TRBD2 (6 bases). The CDR3 is 15 amino acids. Trimming removed 7 bases from V and 4 bases from J, with 19 bases in between. Germline V gene sequence: CDR1 SNHLY, CDR2 FYNNEI.

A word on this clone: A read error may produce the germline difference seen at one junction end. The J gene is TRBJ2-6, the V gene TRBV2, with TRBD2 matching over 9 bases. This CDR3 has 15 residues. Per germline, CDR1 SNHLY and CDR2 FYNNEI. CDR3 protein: CASREETLKRGAIPF. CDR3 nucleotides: TGTGCCAGCAGAGAAGAGACATTGAAGCGGGGGGCTATTCCCTTC. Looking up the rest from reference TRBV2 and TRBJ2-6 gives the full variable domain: EPEVTQTPSHQVTQMGQEVILRCVPISNHLYFYWYRQILGQKVEFLVSFYNNEISEKSEIFDDQFSVERPDGSNFTLKIRSTKLEDSAMYFCASREETLKRGAIPFGAGSRLTVL.

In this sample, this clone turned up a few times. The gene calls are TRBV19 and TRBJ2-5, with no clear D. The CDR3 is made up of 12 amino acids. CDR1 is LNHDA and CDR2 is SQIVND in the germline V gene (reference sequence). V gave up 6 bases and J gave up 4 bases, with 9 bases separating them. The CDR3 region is CASRQSGETQYF. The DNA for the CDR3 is TGTGCCAGTAGACAGAGTGGAGAGACCCAGTACTTC.

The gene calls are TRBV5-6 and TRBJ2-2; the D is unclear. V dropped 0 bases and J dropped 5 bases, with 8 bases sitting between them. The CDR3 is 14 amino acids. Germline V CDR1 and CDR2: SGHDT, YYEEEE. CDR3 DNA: TGTGCCAGCAGCTTGGTTTTTGGTACCGGGGAGCTGTTTTTT. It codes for CASSLVFGTGELFF. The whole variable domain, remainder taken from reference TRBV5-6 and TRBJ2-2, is DAGVTQSPTHLIKTRGQQVTLRCSPKSGHDTVSWYQQALGQGPQFIFQYYEEEERQRGNFPDRFSGHQFPNYSSELNVNALLLGDSALYLCASSLVFGTGELFFGEGSRLTVL.

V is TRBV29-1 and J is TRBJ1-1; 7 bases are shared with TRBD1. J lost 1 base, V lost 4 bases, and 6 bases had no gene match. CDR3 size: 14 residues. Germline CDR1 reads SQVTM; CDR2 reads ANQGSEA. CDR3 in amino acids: CSVGKGAGNTEAFF. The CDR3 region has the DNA TGCAGCGTTGGAAAGGGGGCCGGGAACACTGAAGCTTTCTTT.

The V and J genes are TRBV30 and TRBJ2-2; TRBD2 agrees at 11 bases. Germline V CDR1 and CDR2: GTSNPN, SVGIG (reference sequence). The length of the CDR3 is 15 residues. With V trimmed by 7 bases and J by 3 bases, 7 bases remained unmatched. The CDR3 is CASSILAGDTGELFF. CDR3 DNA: TGTGCCTCATCCATACTAGCGGGGGACACCGGGGAGCTGTTTTTT.

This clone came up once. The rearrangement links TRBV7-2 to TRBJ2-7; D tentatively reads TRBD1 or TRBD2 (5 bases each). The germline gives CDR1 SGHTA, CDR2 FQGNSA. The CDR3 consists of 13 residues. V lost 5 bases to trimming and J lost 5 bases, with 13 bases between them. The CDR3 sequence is CASSRARGHEQYF. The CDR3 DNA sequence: TGTGCCAGCAGCCGGGCCCGGGGCCACGAGCAGTACTTC.